Listed below are T cell receptor beta chains from one sample, sequenced in a study of cytomegalovirus exposure and HLA in healthy donors. Only in-frame clones appear in the TCRdb table, and some are missing; sequencing was by immunoSEQ multiplex PCR. The sample contains about 140,000 clones, roughly 80% of which appear only once. The source material was PBMCs. These receptors came from a male donor in good health and CMV-seronegative. Both conserved end residues are part of each CDR3. The order of the fields is V gene, CDR3 length, clone size, D gene, J gene, CDR3 protein, CDR3 DNA. The D gene is left open where the match is weak. Not every row has a clone size; where given, it reads once, few, many or a size class.

v_call: TRBV1; cdr3_length: 13; clone_size: -; d_call: -; j_call: TRBJ2-1; cdr3_aa: CTSSSGLCNEQFF; cdr3_nt: TGCACCAGCTCCAGCGGTTTGTGCAATGAGCAGTTCTTC
v_call: TRBV2; cdr3_length: 16; clone_size: -; d_call: TRBD2; j_call: TRBJ2-5; cdr3_aa: CASSEGLADYQETQYF; cdr3_nt: TGTGCCAGCAGTGAAGGACTAGCGGACTACCAAGAGACCCAGTACTTC
v_call: TRBV5-4; cdr3_length: 14; clone_size: -; d_call: -; j_call: TRBJ1-1; cdr3_aa: CASSIQGRSTEAFF; cdr3_nt: TGTGCCAGCAGCATACAGGGCAGGAGCACTGAAGCTTTCTTT
v_call: TRBV5-1; cdr3_length: 15; clone_size: -; d_call: -; j_call: TRBJ2-1; cdr3_aa: CASSLLGGSNNEQFF; cdr3_nt: TGCGCCAGCAGCTTGTTAGGAGGGTCAAACAATGAGCAGTTCTTC
v_call: TRBV6-5; cdr3_length: 15; clone_size: once; d_call: -; j_call: TRBJ1-2; cdr3_aa: CASRRAGLVDYGYTF; cdr3_nt: TGTGCCAGCAGACGAGCGGGTTTGGTCGACTATGGCTACACCTTC
v_call: TRBV5-1; cdr3_length: 16; clone_size: -; d_call: TRBD2; j_call: TRBJ2-5; cdr3_aa: CASSLTGTSGGETQYF; cdr3_nt: TGCGCCAGCAGCCTTACCGGGACTAGCGGGGGGGAGACCCAGTACTTC
v_call: TRBV7-6; cdr3_length: 16; clone_size: once; d_call: -; j_call: TRBJ2-1; cdr3_aa: CASSLGPRPSYNEQFF; cdr3_nt: TGTGCCAGCAGCTTAGGTCCTAGGCCATCCTACAATGAGCAGTTCTTC
v_call: TRBV7-9; cdr3_length: 14; clone_size: -; d_call: -; j_call: TRBJ1-6; cdr3_aa: CASSTAGPNSPLHF; cdr3_nt: TGTGCCAGCAGCACCGCGGGGCCTAATTCACCCCTCCACTTT
v_call: TRBV28; cdr3_length: 12; clone_size: -; d_call: -; j_call: TRBJ1-2; cdr3_aa: CASSLPENGYTF; cdr3_nt: TGTGCCAGCAGTTTACCCGAGAATGGCTACACCTTC
v_call: TRBV15; cdr3_length: 17; clone_size: few; d_call: TRBD2; j_call: TRBJ2-5; cdr3_aa: CATSRAKVAGSVETQYF; cdr3_nt: TGTGCCACCAGCAGAGCTAAGGTAGCGGGGTCGGTTGAGACCCAGTACTTC
v_call: TRBV10-3; cdr3_length: 13; clone_size: -; d_call: -; j_call: TRBJ2-1; cdr3_aa: CAIRRQDDNEQFF; cdr3_nt: TGTGCCATCAGACGACAGGATGACAATGAGCAGTTCTTC
v_call: TRBV4-3; cdr3_length: 14; clone_size: -; d_call: -; j_call: TRBJ1-2; cdr3_aa: CASSLRQGTSGYTF; cdr3_nt: TGCGCCAGCAGCCTAAGGCAGGGAACTTCTGGCTACACCTTC
v_call: TRBV7-2; cdr3_length: 14; clone_size: -; d_call: -; j_call: TRBJ1-2; cdr3_aa: CASSLGQGLGGYTF; cdr3_nt: TGTGCCAGCAGCTTAGGGCAGGGGCTCGGGGGCTACACCTTC
v_call: TRBV29-1; cdr3_length: 14; clone_size: -; d_call: -; j_call: TRBJ2-3; cdr3_aa: CSGGTVASTDTQYF; cdr3_nt: TGCAGCGGGGGGACTGTTGCTAGCACAGATACGCAGTATTTT